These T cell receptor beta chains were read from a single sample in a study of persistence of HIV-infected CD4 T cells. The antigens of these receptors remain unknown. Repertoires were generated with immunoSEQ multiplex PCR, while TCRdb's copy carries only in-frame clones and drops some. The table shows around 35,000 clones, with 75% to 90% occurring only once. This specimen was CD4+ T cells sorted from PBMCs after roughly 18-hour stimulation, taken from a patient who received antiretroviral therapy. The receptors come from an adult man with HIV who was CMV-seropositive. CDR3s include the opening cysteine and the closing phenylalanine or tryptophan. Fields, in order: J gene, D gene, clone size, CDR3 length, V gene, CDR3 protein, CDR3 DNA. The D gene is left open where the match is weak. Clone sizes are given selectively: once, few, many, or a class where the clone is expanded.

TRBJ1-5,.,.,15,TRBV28,CASRRSDSRNQPQHF,TGTGCCAGCAGGAGATCGGACAGCCGCAATCAGCCCCAGCATTTT
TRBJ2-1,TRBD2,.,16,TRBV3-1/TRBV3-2,CASSLGSGGSYNEQFF,TGTGCCAGCAGCCTCGGGAGCGGGGGTTCCTACAATGAGCAGTTCTTC
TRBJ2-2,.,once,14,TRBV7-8,CASSFTGWTGELFF,TGTGCCAGCAGCTTTACAGGGTGGACCGGGGAGCTGTTTTTT
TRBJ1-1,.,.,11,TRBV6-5,CAVTWGTEAFF,TGTGCCGTTACCTGGGGCACTGAAGCTTTCTTT
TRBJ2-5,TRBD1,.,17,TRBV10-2,CASRDFMGQGAKETQYF,TGCGCCAGCAGGGATTTCATGGGACAGGGGGCAAAAGAGACCCAGTACTTC
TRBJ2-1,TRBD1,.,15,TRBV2,CASRNWDRGYNEQFF,TGTGCCAGCAGGAACTGGGACAGGGGATACAATGAGCAGTTCTTC
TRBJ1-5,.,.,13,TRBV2,CASSDDFNQPQHF,TGTGCCAGCAGTGACGATTTTAATCAGCCCCAGCATTTT
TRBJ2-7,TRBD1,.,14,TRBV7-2,CASSARQGKGEQYF,TGTGCCAGCAGCGCAAGACAGGGGAAGGGCGAGCAGTACTTC
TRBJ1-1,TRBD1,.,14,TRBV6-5,CASPQGTGHTEAFF,TGTGCCAGCCCTCAAGGGACAGGCCACACTGAAGCTTTCTTT
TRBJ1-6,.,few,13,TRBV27,CASSFGVYSPLHF,TGTGCCAGCAGTTTCGGGGTCTATTCACCCCTCCACTTT
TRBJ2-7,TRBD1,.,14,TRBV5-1,CASSPQGPHYEQYF,TGCGCCAGCAGCCCACAGGGGCCCCACTACGAGCAGTACTTC
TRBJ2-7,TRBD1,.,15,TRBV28,CASSTTGAASYEQYF,TGTGCCAGCAGCACCACAGGGGCCGCCTCCTACGAGCAGTACTTC
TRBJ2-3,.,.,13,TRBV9,CASSTRIADTQYF,TGTGCCAGCAGCACGCGGATAGCAGATACGCAGTATTTT
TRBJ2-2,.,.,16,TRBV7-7,CASSLGRGVNTGELFF,TGTGCCAGCAGCTTAGGCCGGGGCGTAAACACCGGGGAGCTGTTTTTT
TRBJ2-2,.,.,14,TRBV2,CASRGGSGAGELFF,TGTGCCAGCAGGGGGGGTTCCGGGGCCGGGGAGCTGTTTTTT
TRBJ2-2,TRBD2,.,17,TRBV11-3,CASSPGEGSPNTGELFF,TGTGCCAGCAGCCCCGGGGAGGGATCGCCGAACACCGGGGAGCTGTTTTTT
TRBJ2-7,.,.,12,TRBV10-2,CASGLRSYEQYF,TGCGCCAGCGGACTACGCTCCTACGAGCAGTACTTC
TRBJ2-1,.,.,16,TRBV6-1,CASSEAWGSSYNEQFF,TGTGCCAGCAGTGAGGCCTGGGGGAGCTCCTACAATGAGCAGTTCTTC
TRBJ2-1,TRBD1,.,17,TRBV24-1,CATSDRGTGGDIDEQFF,TGTGCCACCAGTGATCGAGGGACAGGGGGCGATATTGATGAGCAGTTCTTC
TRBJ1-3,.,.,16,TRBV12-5,CASGLQPGAPRNTIYF,TGTGCTAGTGGTTTACAACCGGGGGCCCCGAGGAACACCATATATTTT
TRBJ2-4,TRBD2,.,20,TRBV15,CATSSPSGGSQIKAKNIQYF,TGTGCCACCAGCAGTCCTAGCGGGGGCTCCCAGATTAAGGCCAAAAACATTCAGTACTTC
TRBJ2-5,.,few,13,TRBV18,CASSEGGLKTQYF,TGTGCCAGCTCCGAAGGGGGGCTGAAGACCCAGTACTTC
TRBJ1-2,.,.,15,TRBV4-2,CASSQVGQTQGGYTF,TGTGCCAGCAGCCAAGTCGGACAGACTCAAGGGGGCTACACCTTC
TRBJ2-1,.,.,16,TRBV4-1,CASSHVTGTDYNEQFF,TGCGCCAGCAGCCATGTTACCGGGACCGATTACAATGAGCAGTTCTTC
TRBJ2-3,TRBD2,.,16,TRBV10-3,CAISESSGGGTDTQYF,TGTGCCATCAGTGAGTCAAGCGGGGGAGGCACAGATACGCAGTATTTT
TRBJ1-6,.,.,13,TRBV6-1,CASSEVNHSPLHF,TGTGCCAGCAGTGAAGTTAACCATTCACCCCTCCACTTT
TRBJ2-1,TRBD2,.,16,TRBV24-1,CATSGLAGDSYNEQFF,TGTGCCACCAGTGGACTAGCGGGGGATTCCTACAATGAGCAGTTCTTC
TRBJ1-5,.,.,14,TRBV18,CASSPGGRNQPQHF,TGTGCCAGCTCACCAGGGGGGAGGAATCAGCCCCAGCATTTT
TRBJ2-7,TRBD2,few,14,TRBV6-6,CASSDGGTSYEQYF,TGTGCCAGCAGTGACGGGGGGACCTCCTACGAGCAGTACTTC
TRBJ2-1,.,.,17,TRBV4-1,CASSQGLRGSSYNEQFF,TGCGCCAGCAGCCAAGGTTTGCGGGGAAGCTCCTACAATGAGCAGTTCTTC
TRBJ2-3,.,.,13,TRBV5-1,CASSLGGTDTQYF,TGCGCCAGCAGCTTAGGGGGCACAGATACGCAGTATTTT
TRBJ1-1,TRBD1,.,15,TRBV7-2,CASSPQGGAWSEAFF,TGTGCCAGCAGCCCCCAGGGGGGCGCTTGGTCTGAAGCTTTCTTT
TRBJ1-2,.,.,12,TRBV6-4,CASPSGAGGYTF,TGTGCCAGTCCTTCGGGGGCGGGTGGCTACACCTTC
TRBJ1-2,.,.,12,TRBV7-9,CASSLFTGPYTF,TGTGCCAGCAGCCTGTTTACCGGCCCCTACACCTTC
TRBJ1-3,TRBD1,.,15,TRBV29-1,CSVSETGGEGNTIYF,TGCAGCGTTTCAGAGACAGGGGGAGAGGGAAACACCATATATTTT
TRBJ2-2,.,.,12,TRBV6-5,CASSYSGGELFF,TGTGCCAGCAGTTACTCGGGCGGGGAGCTGTTTTTT
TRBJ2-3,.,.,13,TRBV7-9,CASSLPQSDTQYF,TGTGCCAGCAGCCTGCCCCAATCGGATACGCAGTATTTT
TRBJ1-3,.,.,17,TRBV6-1,CASSVGQNNPLGNTIYF,TGTGCCAGCAGTGTCGGGCAGAATAACCCCCTCGGAAACACCATATATTTT
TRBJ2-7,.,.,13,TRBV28,CASTTNRIYEQYF,TGTGCCAGCACAACTAACAGGATCTACGAGCAGTACTTC
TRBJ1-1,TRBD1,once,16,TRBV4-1,CASSPVQGGRGTEAFF,TGCGCCAGCAGCCCTGTTCAGGGGGGACGGGGCACTGAAGCTTTCTTT
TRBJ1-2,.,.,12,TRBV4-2,CASSQAGDGYTF,TGTGCCAGCAGCCAAGCCGGGGATGGCTACACCTTC
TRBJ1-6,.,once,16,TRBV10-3,CAISDSGDLYNSPLHF,TGTGCCATCAGCGACTCCGGGGACCTGTATAATTCACCCCTCCACTTT
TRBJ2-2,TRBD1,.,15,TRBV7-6,CASSWGQGSTGELFF,TGTGCCAGCAGCTGGGGACAGGGGTCCACCGGGGAGCTGTTTTTT
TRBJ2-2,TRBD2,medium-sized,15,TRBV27,CASSWLAGASGELFF,TGTGCCAGCAGTTGGCTAGCGGGGGCTTCCGGGGAGCTGTTTTTT
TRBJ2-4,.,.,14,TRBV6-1,CASIEGSAKNIQYF,TGTGCCAGCATTGAGGGGTCCGCCAAAAACATTCAGTACTTC
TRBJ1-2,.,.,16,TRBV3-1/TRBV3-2,CASSQVGGSPNYGYTF,TGTGCCAGCAGCCAAGTAGGAGGCAGCCCTAACTATGGCTACACCTTC
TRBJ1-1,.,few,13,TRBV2,CASSEQSNTEAFF,TGTGCCAGCAGTGAACAGTCGAACACTGAAGCTTTCTTT
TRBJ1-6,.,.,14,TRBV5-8,CASSFRELNSPLHF,TGTGCCAGCAGCTTCCGGGAACTAAATTCACCCCTCCACTTT
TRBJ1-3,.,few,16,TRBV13,CASSLQGPSSGNTIYF,TGTGCCAGCAGCTTACAGGGACCGAGCTCTGGAAACACCATATATTTT
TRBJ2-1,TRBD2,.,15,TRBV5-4,CASSPSGGAYNEQFF,TGTGCCAGCAGCCCCTCGGGGGGGGCCTACAATGAGCAGTTCTTC
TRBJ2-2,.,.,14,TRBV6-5,CASREAQTPGELFF,TGTGCCAGCAGGGAGGCGCAGACTCCCGGGGAGCTGTTTTTT
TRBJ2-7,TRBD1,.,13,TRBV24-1,CATSDYRGSEQYF,TGTGCCACCAGTGATTACAGGGGGTCCGAGCAGTACTTC
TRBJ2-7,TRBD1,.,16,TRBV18,CASSPLGQGVWNEQYF,TGTGCCAGCTCACCCTTAGGACAGGGGGTGTGGAACGAGCAGTACTTC
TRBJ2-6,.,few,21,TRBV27,CASSSPLAVATGRAGANVLTF,TGTGCCAGCAGTTCTCCGCTTGCTGTCGCCACAGGGAGGGCTGGGGCCAACGTCCTGACTTTC